The 10 T cell receptor beta chains below all came from one sample that was sequenced in a study of cytomegalovirus exposure and HLA in healthy donors. This PCR relied on a set of 60 Vbeta primers and 13 Jbeta primers. Data came from immunoSEQ multiplex PCR; TCRdb stores just in-frame clones and leaves some out. The data contain about 130,000 clones, approximately 84% of them singletons. The sample consisted of PBMCs. These receptors all come from a woman between 40 and 50 years old in good health and CMV-seronegative.

This clone appeared a single time. The chain combines TRBV2 with TRBJ1-6; 9 bases fit TRBD1. CDR1 SNHLY and CDR2 FYNNEI come from the germline V gene. V shed 5 bases and J 10 bases; nucleotides not matched to a gene: 6. The CDR3 has 14 residues. The CDR3 DNA reads as TGTGCCAGCAGTCTGGGACAGGGCCAGTCACCCCTCCACTTT. Residues: CASSLGQGQSPLHF.

This clone was observed a handful of times. The chain uses TRBV7-9 and TRBJ2-2, with D unclear. The V gene lost 6 bases and the J gene lost 5 bases, with 13 bases spanning the gap. The CDR3 spans 14 residues. CDR1 SEHNR and CDR2 FQNEAQ come from the germline V gene (reference sequence). The CDR3 bases are TGTGCCAGCAGTATAATACAAGTAACCGGGGAGCTGTTTTTT. Its protein product is CASSIIQVTGELFF.

The genes are TRBV27 and TRBJ2-7; 7 nucleotides match TRBD2. Germline trimming cut 3 bases from V and 6 bases from J; bases unmatched to any gene: 8. Germline V gene lookup returns CDR1 MNHEY and CDR2 SMNVEV (reference sequence). The CDR3 totals 14 residues. The CDR3 sequence: CASSFRGGRVEQYF. The CDR3 DNA is TGTGCCAGCAGTTTCCGCGGGGGTCGGGTCGAGCAGTACTTC.

The chain links TRBV5-1 to TRBJ2-1; 7 bases are shared with TRBD2. Germline V gene sequence: CDR1 SGHRS, CDR2 YFSETQ. Trimming at V came to 0 bases and at J to 5 bases, leaving 8 bases not matched to a gene. This CDR3 is 16 amino acids long. This CDR3 is CASSLVPAGLNNEQFF. Written as DNA, the CDR3 is TGCGCCAGCAGCTTGGTTCCAGCGGGGCTGAACAATGAGCAGTTCTTC. The variable domain in full, with the rest retrieved from reference TRBV5-1 and TRBJ2-1, is KAGVTQTPRYLIKTRGQQVTLSCSPISGHRSVSWYQQTPGQGLQFLFEYFSETQRNKGNFPGRFSGRQFSNSRSEMNVSTLELGDSALYLCASSLVPAGLNNEQFFGPGTRLTVL.

V usage is TRBV6-1 and J usage is TRBJ1-3, with TRBD1 as a possible D gene (5 bases). Deletions cut 8 bases from V and 2 bases from J, with 10 bases between. The CDR3 spans 13 residues. Per the germline V gene, CDR1 is MNHNS and CDR2 is SASEGT. CDR3 sequence reads: CASGGGTGNTIYF. DNA for the CDR3: TGTGCCAGCGGCGGGGGAACTGGAAACACCATATATTTT.

The chain uses TRBV14 and TRBJ2-1, with 9 bases that match TRBD1. The CDR3 contains 14 residues. The germline V gene has CDR1 SGHDN and CDR2 FVKESK. Germline trimming cut 4 bases from V and 10 bases from J; bases unmatched to any gene: 8. CDR3 sequence (DNA): TGTGCCAGCAGCCTTCGTACAGGGGGCTTCGAGCAGTTCTTC. Translating it yields CASSLRTGGFEQFF.

The V call is TRBV27, the J call TRBJ2-7, with D perhaps TRBD1 (7 bases). Trimming cost V 6 bases and J 0 bases, with 15 bases left between them. This CDR3 comprises 15 residues. The germline CDR1 and CDR2 sequences are MNHEY and SMNVEV (reference sequence). The CDR3 DNA sequence: TGTGCCAGCAGCCCCATGGAGGGGGCCTCCTACGAGCAGTACTTC. Translation: CASSPMEGASYEQYF.

The J gene is TRBJ2-7, the V gene TRBV2; tentative D call: TRBD2 (6 bases). V lost 7 bases to trimming and J lost 3 bases, with 19 bases between them. The CDR3 consists of 15 residues. The germline CDR1 and CDR2 sequences are SNHLY and FYNNEI. The CDR3 DNA reads as TGTGCCAGCAAGACCGATCAGGGACTTGGCTACGAGCAGTACTTC. Its translation is CASKTDQGLGYEQYF.

This rearrangement joins TRBV7-9 to TRBJ2-3; 12 positions match TRBD2. The CDR3 is 18 amino acids. Germline values: CDR1 SEHNR, CDR2 FQNEAQ (reference sequence). Trimming cost V 7 bases and J 0 bases; bases outside gene matches: 11. The CDR3 coding sequence is TGTGCCAGCAATTACCAGGGGACTAGCGGGCCCAGCACAGATACGCAGTATTTT. It translates to CASNYQGTSGPSTDTQYF.

This clone was detected only a few times. The chain employs TRBV4-1 and TRBJ1-1; D is possibly TRBD1 (6 bases). This CDR3 has 15 amino acids. Trimming removed 2 bases at V and 1 base at J, with 11 bases between. The germline V gene encodes CDR1 MGHRA and CDR2 YSYEKL. CDR3 loop: CASSQHGQSNTEAFF. The CDR3 DNA follows: TGCGCCAGCAGCCAACATGGACAGTCGAACACTGAAGCTTTCTTT.